This TCR beta chain was identified during a study of OX40 agonist ivuxolimab in advanced cancers. For the study at large: Among those enrolled, mean age was around 60 years (range about 23 to 80) and roughly 84% were male.

TCRdb's table, derived via immunoSEQ multiplex PCR, lists solely in-frame clones and lacks some. The sample includes roughly 23,000 clones, 60% to 85% of them seen just once. The origin of this receptor is an adult with an advanced solid tumor such as melanoma, head and neck, liver or kidney cancer. The sample consisted of CD4+ or CD8+ T cells sorted from blood, taken in a trial of the OX40 agonist ivuxolimab.

CDR3 nucleotide sequence: TGTGCCAGCTCACCACCGGGGCCTTCCAACCTCTACAATGAGCAGTTCTTC. This translates into CASSPPGPSNLYNEQFF. This chain connects TRBV18 to TRBJ2-1, with a tentative D call TRBD1 (5 bases). Trimming took off 0 bases at V and 3 bases at J, with 15 bases between the two ends. Germline-derived CDR1 and CDR2 are KGHSH and LQKENI. There are 17 residues in the CDR3.